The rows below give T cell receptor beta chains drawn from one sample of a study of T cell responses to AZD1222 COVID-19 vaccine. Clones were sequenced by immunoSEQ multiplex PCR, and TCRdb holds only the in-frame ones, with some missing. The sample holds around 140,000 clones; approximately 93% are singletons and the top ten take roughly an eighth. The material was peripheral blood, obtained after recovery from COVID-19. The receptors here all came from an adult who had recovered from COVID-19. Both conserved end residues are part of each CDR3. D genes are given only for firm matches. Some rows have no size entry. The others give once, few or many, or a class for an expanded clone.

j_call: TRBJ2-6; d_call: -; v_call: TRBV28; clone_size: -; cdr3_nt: TGTGCCAGCAGTGATCTCTCTGGGGCCAACGTCCTGACTTTC; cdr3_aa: CASSDLSGANVLTF
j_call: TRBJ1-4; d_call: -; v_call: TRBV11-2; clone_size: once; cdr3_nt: TGTGCCAGCAGTCGAGAGGGAGCCTATAATGAAAAACTGTTTTTT; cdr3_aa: CASSREGAYNEKLFF
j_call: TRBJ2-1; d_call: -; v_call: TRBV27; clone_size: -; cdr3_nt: TGTGCCAGCAGTTTATCGGAGGGGTACAATGAGCAGTTCTTC; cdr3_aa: CASSLSEGYNEQFF
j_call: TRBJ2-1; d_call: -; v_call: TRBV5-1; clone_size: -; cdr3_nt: TGCGCCAGCAGCTTGGGACCATCATCCATTGAGCAGTTCTTC; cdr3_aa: CASSLGPSSIEQFF
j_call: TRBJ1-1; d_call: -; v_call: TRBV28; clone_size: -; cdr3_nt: TGTGCCAGCAGTTGGGACCGGGTGAACACTGAAGCTTTCTTT; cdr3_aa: CASSWDRVNTEAFF
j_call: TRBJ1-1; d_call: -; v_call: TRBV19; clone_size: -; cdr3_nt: TGTGCCAGTAGTATAGTGCAGGGGACGACTTTCTTT; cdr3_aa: CASSIVQGTTFF
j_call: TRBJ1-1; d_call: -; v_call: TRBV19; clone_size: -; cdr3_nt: TGTGCCAGTAGTGTTTGGCAGGTAAACACTGAAGCTTTCTTT; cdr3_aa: CASSVWQVNTEAFF
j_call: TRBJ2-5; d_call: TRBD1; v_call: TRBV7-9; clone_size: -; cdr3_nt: TGTGCCAGCAGCCCGACAGGGATCTCCCAAGAGACCCAGTACTTC; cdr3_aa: CASSPTGISQETQYF
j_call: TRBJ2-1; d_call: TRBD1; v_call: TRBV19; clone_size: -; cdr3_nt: TGTGCCAGTAGAACGACAGGGGAGCAGTTCTTC; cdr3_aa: CASRTTGEQFF
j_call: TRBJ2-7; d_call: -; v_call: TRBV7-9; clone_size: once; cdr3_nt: TGTGCCAGCAGCCCAGAACGGTACGAGCAGTACTTC; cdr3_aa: CASSPERYEQYF
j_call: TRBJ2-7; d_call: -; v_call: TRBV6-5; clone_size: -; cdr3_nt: TGTGCCTCCTGGGGAGGCGGCGAGCAGTACTTC; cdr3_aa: CASWGGGEQYF
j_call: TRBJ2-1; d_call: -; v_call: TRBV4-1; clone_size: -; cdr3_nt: TGCGCCAGCAGCCAACCCCCTGAGGCGGGACCCTCCTACAATGAGCAGTTCTTC; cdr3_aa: CASSQPPEAGPSYNEQFF
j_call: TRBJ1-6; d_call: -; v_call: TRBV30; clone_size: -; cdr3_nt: TGTGCCTGGAGAAGGGGGGATAATTCACCCCTCCACTTT; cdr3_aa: CAWRRGDNSPLHF
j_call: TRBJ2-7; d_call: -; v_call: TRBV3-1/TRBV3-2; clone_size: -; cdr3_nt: TGTGCCAGCAGCCAAGATCCGGCAGGGGCCTACGAGCAGTACTTC; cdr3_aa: CASSQDPAGAYEQYF
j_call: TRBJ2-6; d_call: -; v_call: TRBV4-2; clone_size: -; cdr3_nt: TGTGCCAGCAGCCAATTCTCTTCTGGGGCCAACGTCCTGACTTTC; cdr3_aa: CASSQFSSGANVLTF
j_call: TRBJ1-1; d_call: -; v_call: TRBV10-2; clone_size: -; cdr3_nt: TGCGCCAGCGGACAAGGGGGGTACACTGAAGCTTTCTTT; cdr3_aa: CASGQGGYTEAFF
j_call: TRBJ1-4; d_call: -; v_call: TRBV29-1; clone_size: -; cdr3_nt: TGCAGCGTTCGGGGACGGTTTAATGAAAAACTGTTTTTT; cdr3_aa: CSVRGRFNEKLFF
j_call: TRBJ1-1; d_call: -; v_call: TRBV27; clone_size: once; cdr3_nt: TGTGCCAGCAGTTTTATTGGACAGTTGAACACTGAAGCTTTCTTT; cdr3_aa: CASSFIGQLNTEAFF
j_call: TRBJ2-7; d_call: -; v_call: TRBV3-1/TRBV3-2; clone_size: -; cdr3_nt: TGTGCCAGTCAGAAGGGGGTTACGGGTGAGCAGTACTTC; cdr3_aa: CASQKGVTGEQYF
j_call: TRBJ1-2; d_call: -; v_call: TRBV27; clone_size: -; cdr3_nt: TGTGCCAGCAGTAGCGCCGGGCCCGCATACGGCTACACCTTC; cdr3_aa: CASSSAGPAYGYTF
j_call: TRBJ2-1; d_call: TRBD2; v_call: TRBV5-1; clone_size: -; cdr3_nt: TGCGCCAGCAGCCAGACTAGCGGGTCCTACAATGAGCAGTTCTTC; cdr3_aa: CASSQTSGSYNEQFF
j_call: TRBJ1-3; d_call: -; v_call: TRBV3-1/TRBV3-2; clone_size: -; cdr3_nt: TGTGCCAGCAGCCAAGATTCGCAGGGACCCAACACCATATATTTT; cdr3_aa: CASSQDSQGPNTIYF
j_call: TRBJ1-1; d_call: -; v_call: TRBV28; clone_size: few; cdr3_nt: TGTGCCAGCAGTTCAGGGGCCAACATTGAAGCTTTCTTT; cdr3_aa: CASSSGANIEAFF
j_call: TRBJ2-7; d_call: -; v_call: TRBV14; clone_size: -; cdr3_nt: TGTGCCAGCAACCCAGGGACTGGGACCTACGAGCAGTACTTC; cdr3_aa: CASNPGTGTYEQYF
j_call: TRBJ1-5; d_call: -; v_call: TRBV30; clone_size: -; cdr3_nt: TGTGCCTGGAACAGTAATAGCAATCAGCCCCAGCATTTT; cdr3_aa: CAWNSNSNQPQHF
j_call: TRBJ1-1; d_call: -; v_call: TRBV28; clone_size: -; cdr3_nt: TGTGCCAGCAATCGCTTTAGGATCATGAACACTGAAGCTTTCTTT; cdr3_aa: CASNRFRIMNTEAFF
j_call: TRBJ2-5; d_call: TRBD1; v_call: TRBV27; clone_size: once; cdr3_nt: TGTGCCAGCAGTACCATCAGGGGGCGGGAGACCCAGTACTTC; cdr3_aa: CASSTIRGRETQYF
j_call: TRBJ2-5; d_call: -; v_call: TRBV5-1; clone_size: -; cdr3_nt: TGCGCCAGCAGCTTGGCTACAGGGCCGGGATACCTGCAAGAGACCCAGTACTTC; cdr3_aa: CASSLATGPGYLQETQYF
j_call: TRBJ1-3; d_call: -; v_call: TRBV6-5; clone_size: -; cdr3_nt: TGTGCCAGCAGTTACGACGGAACGCTAGGAAACACCATATATTTT; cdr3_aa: CASSYDGTLGNTIYF
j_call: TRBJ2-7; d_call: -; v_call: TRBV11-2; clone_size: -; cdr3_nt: TGTGCCAGCAGCTTAGTCTCTTACGAGCAGTACTTC; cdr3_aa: CASSLVSYEQYF
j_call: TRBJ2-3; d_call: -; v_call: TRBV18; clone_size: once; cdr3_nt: TGTGCCAGCTCACCCGAGCGAGATACGCAGTATTTT; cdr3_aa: CASSPERDTQYF
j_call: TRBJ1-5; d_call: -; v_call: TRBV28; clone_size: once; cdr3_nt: TGTGCCAGCAAAACCGGAAGAAGAGGAAGCAATCAGCCCCAGCATTTT; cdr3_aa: CASKTGRRGSNQPQHF
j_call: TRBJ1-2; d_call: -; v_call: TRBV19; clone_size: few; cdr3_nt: TGTGCCACCTCACGGGGTTATGGCTACACCTTC; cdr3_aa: CATSRGYGYTF
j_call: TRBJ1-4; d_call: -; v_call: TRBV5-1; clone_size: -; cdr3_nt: TGCGCCAGCAGCCCGGGAGTAGGGGGATTTAATGAAAAACTGTTTTTT; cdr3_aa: CASSPGVGGFNEKLFF
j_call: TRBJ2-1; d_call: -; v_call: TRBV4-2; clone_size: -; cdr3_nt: TGTGCCAGCAGCCAAGGTGGCCAGGCCAACAATGAGCAGTTCTTC; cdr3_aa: CASSQGGQANNEQFF
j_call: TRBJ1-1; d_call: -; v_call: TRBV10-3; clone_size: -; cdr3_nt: TGTGCCATCAGTAGCAGGGCCAACACTGAAGCTTTCTTT; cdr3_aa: CAISSRANTEAFF
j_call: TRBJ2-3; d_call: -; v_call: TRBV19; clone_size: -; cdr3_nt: TGTGCCAGTAGTATAAGGAGCCAGGGCGACTACACAGATACGCAGTATTTT; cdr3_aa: CASSIRSQGDYTDTQYF
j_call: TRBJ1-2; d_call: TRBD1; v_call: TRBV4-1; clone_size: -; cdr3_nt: TGCGCCAGCAGCCTGGACAGGAATGGCTACACCTTC; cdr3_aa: CASSLDRNGYTF
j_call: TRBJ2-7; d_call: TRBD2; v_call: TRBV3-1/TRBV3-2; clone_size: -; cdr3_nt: TGTGCCAGCAGCCTGAGCGGGAGCGCCTACGAGCAGTACTTC; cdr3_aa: CASSLSGSAYEQYF
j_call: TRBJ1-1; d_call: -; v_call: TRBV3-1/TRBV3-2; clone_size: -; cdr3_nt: TGTGCCAGCAGCCAAGTTGGGGGGGGGAGCACTGAAGCTTTCTTT; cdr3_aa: CASSQVGGGSTEAFF
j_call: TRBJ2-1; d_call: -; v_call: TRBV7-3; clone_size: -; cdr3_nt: TGTGCCAGCAGCTTAGTAGCGTCCGGCTACAATGAGCAGTTCTTC; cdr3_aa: CASSLVASGYNEQFF
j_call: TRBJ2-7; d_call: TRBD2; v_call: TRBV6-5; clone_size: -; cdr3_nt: TGTGCCAGCACAAGCGGGAGGGCCTCCTACGAGCAGTACTTC; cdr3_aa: CASTSGRASYEQYF
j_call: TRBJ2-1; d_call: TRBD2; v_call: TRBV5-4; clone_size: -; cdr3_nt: TGTGCCAGCAGCTTGGTTGGCGGGAGAACCGATGAGCAGTTCTTC; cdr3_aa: CASSLVGGRTDEQFF
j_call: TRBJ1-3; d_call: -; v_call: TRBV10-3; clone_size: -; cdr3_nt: TGTGCCATCATGAGGCAGGGTGGAAACACCATATATTTT; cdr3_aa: CAIMRQGGNTIYF
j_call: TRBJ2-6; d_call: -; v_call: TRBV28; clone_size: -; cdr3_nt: TGTGCCAGCAGCCCGGAGGGCGGATCTGGGGCCAACGTCCTGACTTTC; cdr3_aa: CASSPEGGSGANVLTF
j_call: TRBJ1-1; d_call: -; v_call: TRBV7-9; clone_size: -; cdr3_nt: TGTGCCAGCAGTTACGAAATGAACACTGAAGCTTTCTTT; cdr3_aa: CASSYEMNTEAFF
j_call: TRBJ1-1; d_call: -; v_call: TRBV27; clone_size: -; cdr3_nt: TGTGCCAGCAGTGGACACCCAGGACCCAACACTGAAGCTTTCTTT; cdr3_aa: CASSGHPGPNTEAFF
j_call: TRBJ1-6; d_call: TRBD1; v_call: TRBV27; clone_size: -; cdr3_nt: TGTGCCACCCCTAGGGGGGTACACGACAGGGCGCCGAATTCACCCCTCCACTTT; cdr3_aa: CATPRGVHDRAPNSPLHF
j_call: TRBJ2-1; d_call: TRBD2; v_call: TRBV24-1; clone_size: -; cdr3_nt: TGTGCCACCAGTGACCCGACTAGCGCACCATACAATGAGCAGTTCTTC; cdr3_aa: CATSDPTSAPYNEQFF
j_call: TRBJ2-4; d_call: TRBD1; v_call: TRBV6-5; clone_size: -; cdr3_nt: TGTGCCAGCCGTACCTCCCGGACAGGGTGGAACATTCAGTACTTC; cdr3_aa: CASRTSRTGWNIQYF
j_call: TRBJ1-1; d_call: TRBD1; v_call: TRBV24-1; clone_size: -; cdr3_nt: TGTGCCACCAGTGATCTACAGGGGAAAGCTTTCTTT; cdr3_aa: CATSDLQGKAFF